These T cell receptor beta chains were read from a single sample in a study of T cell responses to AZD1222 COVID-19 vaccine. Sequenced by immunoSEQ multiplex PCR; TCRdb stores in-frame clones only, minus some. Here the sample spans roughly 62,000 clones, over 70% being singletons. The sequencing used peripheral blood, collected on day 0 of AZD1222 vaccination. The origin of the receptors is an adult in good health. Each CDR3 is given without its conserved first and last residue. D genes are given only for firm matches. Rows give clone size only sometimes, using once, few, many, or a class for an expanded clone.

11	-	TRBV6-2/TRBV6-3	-	ASSFRTAGELF
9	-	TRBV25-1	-	ASSVADTQY
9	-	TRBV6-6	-	ASSSRSGYT
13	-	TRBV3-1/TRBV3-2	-	ASSQRMSEMETQY
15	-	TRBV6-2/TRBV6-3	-	ASSYPKGSWVSREQF
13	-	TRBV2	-	ASSTGTVSNQPQH
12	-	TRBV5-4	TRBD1	ASSLGDSHEPQH
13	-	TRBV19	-	ASSSGTDVNYGYT
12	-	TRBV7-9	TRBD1	ASSFGQGVDEQF
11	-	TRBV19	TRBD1	ASSPPPGGQAF
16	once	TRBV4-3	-	ASSQDTLSRGPSYEQY
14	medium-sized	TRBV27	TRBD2	ASSGGLAGVTDTQY
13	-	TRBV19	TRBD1	ASSIFTGVADTQY
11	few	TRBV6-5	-	ASSSRDNSPLH
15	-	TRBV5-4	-	ASSLGLSPNSYNEQF
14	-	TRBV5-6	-	ASSLALAGANYGYT
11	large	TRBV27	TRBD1	ASSQGAGTEAF
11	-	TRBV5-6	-	ASSFGGDYGYT
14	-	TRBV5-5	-	ASSSTATAGNEKLF
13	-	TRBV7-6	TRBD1	ASSSRQGRMSEAF
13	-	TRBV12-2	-	ASRPSLGHIYGYT
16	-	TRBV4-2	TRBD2	ASSRTSGGASTYNEQF
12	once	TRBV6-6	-	ASSYLSNTGELF
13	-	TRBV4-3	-	ASSQDRTVSSPLH
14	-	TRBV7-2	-	ASSPWDRFGTDTQY
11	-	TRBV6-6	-	ASSRGGLETQY
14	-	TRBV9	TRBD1	ASSDQGARGTDTQY
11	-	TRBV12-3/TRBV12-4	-	ASSLERDTEAF
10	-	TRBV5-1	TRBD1	ASSLGGHEQY
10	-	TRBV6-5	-	ASNPVNTEAF
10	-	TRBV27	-	ASSTFPGEQY
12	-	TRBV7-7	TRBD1	ASSPRTGNYEQY
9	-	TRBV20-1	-	SASWAYEQY
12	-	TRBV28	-	ASSPTDGSYGYT
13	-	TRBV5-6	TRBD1	ASSFGTGWNTEAF
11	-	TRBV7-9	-	ASSPWTGEKLF
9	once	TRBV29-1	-	SVGAEYEQY
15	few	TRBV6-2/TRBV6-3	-	ASSYDRPAGVAYGYT
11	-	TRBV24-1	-	ATMGSWNNEQF
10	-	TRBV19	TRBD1	ASRQGAVPQY
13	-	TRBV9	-	ASSARPGQNYEQY
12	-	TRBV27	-	ASSLGSGGTEAF
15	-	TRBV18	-	ASSPGLLPISGNTIY
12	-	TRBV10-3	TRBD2	AISESRGRDEQF
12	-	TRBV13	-	ASSLGTGNQPQH
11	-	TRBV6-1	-	ASSERPQETQY
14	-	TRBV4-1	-	ASSQEPGAGANVLT
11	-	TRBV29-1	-	SVDSLNGRKAF